The entry below gives a single T cell receptor (beta chain) sequence along with its context. The target antigen is unknown. These data come from a study of T cell responses to AZD1222 COVID-19 vaccine. Overall study results and limits: The study reported that nearly half of spike-specific TCRs target unmutated variant regions. Baseline serostatus was positive in only six AZD1222 recipients.

TCRdb keeps only in-frame clones here, not all; method: immunoSEQ multiplex PCR. The sample yields 100,000 to 150,000 clones, 85% seen once. Per the germline V gene, CDR1 is MNHEY and CDR2 is SVGAGI. V was pared by 2 bases and J by 5 bases, with 7 bases between. The CDR3 spans 12 residues. This specimen was peripheral blood, taken 28 days after the second AZD1222 dose. The sequence came from an adult who received the AZD1222 COVID-19 vaccine. The chain couples TRBV6-5 to TRBJ2-7, with D hard to call. CDR3: CASSYSIHEQYF. The CDR3 DNA reads as TGTGCCAGCAGTTACAGTATTCACGAGCAGTACTTC.